This T cell receptor beta chain was documented in a study of blood T cell repertoires in COVID-19. In the study overall: In each case, the material was cDNA or gDNA derived from T cells, B-cell-depleted T cells, or PBMCs.

Original analysis: Researchers report that nucleated cell counts were estimated from reference gene primer amplification. Clones were read by immunoSEQ multiplex PCR, and TCRdb kept only the in-frame ones, dropping some. V and J calls and clone size are copied from that table; D and trimming were computed from the DNA. The sample has some 56,000 clones, approximately 88% seen once. This clone was seen a few times. The sequence was collected from a human donor in a cohort sampled during active COVID-19. The sequencing sample was made of peripheral blood.

For the CDR3, the DNA is TGTGCCAGCAGCCAATTCAGGACAGGGGGGAACGGCTACACCTTC. This codes for CASSQFRTGGNGYTF. This rearrangement joins TRBV14 to TRBJ1-2; TRBD1 agrees at 10 bases. The CDR3 spans 15 residues. Germline lookup yields CDR1 SGHDN and CDR2 FVKESK. Trimming took 2 bases from V and 8 from J; bases not matched to a gene: 8.